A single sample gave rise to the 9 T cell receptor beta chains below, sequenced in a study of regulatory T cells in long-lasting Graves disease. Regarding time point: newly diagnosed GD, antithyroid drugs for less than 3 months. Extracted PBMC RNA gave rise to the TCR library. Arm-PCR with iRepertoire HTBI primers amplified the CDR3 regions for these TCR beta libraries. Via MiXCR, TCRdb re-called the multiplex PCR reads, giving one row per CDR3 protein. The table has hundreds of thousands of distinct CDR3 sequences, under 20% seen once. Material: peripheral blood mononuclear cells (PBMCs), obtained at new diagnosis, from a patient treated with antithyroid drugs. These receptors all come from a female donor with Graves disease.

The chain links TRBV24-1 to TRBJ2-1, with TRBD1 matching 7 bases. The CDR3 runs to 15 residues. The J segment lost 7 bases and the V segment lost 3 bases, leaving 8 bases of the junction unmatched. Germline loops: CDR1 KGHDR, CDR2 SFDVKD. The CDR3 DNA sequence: TGTGCCACCAGTGATATAAGACAGGGTAGTAATGAGCAGTTCTTC. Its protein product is CATSDIRQGSNEQFF.

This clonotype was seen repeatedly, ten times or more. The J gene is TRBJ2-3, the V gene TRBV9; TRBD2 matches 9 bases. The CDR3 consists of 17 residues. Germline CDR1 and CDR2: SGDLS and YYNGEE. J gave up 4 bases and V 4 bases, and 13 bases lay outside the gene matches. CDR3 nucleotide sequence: TGTGCCAGCAGCCGCTTAGCGGGAGCCCTATCGGCAGATACGCAGTATTTT. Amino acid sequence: CASSRLAGALSADTQYF.

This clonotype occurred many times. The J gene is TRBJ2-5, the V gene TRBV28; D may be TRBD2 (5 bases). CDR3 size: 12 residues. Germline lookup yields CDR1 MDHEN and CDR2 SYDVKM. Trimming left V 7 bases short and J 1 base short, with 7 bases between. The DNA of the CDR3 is TGTGCCAGCAACGCGGGCCAAGAGACCCAGTACTTC. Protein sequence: CASNAGQETQYF.

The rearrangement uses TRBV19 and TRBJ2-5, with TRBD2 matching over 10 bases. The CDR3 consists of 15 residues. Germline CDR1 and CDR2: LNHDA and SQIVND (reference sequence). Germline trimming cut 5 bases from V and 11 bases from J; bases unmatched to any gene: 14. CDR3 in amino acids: CASSVLAGDCNEQYF. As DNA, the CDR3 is TGTGCCAGTAGTGTCCTAGCGGGGGACTGCAATGAGCAGTACTTC.

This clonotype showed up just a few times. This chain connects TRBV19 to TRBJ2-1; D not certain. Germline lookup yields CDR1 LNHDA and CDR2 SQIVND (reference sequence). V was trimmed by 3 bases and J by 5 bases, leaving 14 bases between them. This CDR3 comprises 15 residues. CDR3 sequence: CASSIVASPHNEQFF. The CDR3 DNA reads TGTGCCAGTAGTATTGTGGCAAGCCCTCACAATGAGCAGTTCTTC. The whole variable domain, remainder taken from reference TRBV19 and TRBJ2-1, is DGGITQSPKYLFRKEGQNVTLSCEQNLNHDAMYWYRQDPGQGLRLIYYSQIVNDFQKGDIAEGYSVSREKKESFPLTVTSAQKNPTAFYLCASSIVASPHNEQFFGPGTRLTVL.

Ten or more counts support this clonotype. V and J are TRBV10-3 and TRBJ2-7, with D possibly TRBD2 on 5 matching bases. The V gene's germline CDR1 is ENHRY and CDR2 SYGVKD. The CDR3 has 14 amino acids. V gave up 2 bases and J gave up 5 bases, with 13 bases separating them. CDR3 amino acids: CAISEEGSVHEQYF. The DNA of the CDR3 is TGTGCCATCAGTGAGGAGGGTTCGGTCCACGAGCAGTACTTC.

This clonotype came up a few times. Here the CDR3 DNA reads TGTGCCGGACCCTGGACAGAGAACACCGGGGAGCTGTTTTTT. This encodes CAGPWTENTGELFF. The genes are TRBV30 and TRBJ2-2; maybe TRBD1 (6 bases). CDR3 length: 14 residues. Germline CDR1 is GTSNPN and CDR2 is SVGIG (reference sequence). Deletions cut 8 bases from V and 1 base from J, with 14 bases between.

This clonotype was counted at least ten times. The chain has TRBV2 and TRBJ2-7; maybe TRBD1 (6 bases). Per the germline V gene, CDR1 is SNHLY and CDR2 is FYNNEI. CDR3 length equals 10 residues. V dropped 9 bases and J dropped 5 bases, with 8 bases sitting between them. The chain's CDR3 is CASNRDEQYF. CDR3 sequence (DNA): TGTGCCAGTAACAGGGACGAGCAGTACTTC.

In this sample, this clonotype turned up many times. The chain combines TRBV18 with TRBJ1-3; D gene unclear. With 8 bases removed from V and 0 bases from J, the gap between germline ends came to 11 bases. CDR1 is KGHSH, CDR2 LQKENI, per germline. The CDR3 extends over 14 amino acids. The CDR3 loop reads CASSPPGSGNTIYF. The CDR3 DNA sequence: TGTGCCAGCAGTCCCCCAGGCTCTGGAAACACCATATATTTT.